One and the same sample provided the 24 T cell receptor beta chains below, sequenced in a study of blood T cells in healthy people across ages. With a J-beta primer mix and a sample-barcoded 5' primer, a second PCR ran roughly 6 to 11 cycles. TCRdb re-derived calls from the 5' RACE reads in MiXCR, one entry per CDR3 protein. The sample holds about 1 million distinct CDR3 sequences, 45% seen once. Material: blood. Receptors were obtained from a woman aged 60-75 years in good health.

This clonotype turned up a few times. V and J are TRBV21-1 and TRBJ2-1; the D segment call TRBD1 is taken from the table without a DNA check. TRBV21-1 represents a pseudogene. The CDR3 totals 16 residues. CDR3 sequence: CASSKGVGQGYNEQFF. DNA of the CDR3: TGTGCCAGCAGCAAAGGTGTGGGACAGGGCTACAATGAGCAGTTCTTC.

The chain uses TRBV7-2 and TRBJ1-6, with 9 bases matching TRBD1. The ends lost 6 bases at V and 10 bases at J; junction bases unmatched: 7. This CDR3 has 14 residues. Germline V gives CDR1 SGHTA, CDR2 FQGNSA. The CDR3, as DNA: TGTGCCAGCAGTTTCACAGGGGGCGGATCACCCCTCCACTTT. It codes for CASSFTGGGSPLHF.

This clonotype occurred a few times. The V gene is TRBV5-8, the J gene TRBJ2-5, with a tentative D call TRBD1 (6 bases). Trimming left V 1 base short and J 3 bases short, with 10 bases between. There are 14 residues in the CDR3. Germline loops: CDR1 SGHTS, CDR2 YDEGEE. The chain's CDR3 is CASSLTGSKETQYF. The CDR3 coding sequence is TGTGCCAGCAGCTTGACAGGGTCTAAAGAGACCCAGTACTTC. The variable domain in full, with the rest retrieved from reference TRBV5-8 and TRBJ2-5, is EAGVTQSPTHLIKTRGQQATLRCSPISGHTSVYWYQQALGLGLQFLLWYDEGEERNRGNFPPRFSGRQFPNYSSELNVNALELEDSALYLCASSLTGSKETQYFGPGTRLLVL.

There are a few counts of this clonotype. The CDR3 nucleotides are TGTGCCAGCAGACCCCAGGAGGGGGGGTACGAGCAGTACTTC. Amino acid sequence: CASRPQEGGYEQYF. The chain joins TRBV28 to TRBJ2-7; D might be TRBD2 (7 bases). The CDR3 runs to 14 residues. With 6 bases removed from V and 4 bases from J, the gap between germline ends came to 16 bases. CDR1 MDHEN and CDR2 SYDVKM come from the germline V gene. The variable domain in full, with the rest retrieved from reference TRBV28 and TRBJ2-7, is DVKVTQSSRYLVKRTGEKVFLECVQDMDHENMFWYRQDPGLGLRLIYFSYDVKMKEKGDIPEGYSVSREKKERFSLILESASTNQTSMYLCASRPQEGGYEQYFGPGTRLTVT.

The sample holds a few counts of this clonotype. The chain's CDR3 is CASRYQGKGEKLFF. The CDR3 nucleotides read TGTGCCAGCAGATACCAGGGGAAGGGTGAAAAACTGTTTTTT. The genes are TRBV6-5 and TRBJ1-4; D possibly corresponds to TRBD1 (6 bases). V shed 6 bases and J shed 7 bases, with 15 bases lying between them. Germline-derived CDR1 and CDR2 are MNHEY and SVGAGI. CDR3 size: 14 residues.

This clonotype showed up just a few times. CDR3 DNA sequence: TGTGCCAGCAGTCCTGCCGACTTTACCACTGAAGCTTTCTTT. Residues: CASSPADFTTEAFF. The chain joins TRBV6-6 to TRBJ1-1; unclear D gene. The CDR3 is 14 amino acids. V lost 5 bases and J lost 4, with 14 bases in between. Germline V gene sequence: CDR1 MNHNY, CDR2 SVGAGI (reference sequence).

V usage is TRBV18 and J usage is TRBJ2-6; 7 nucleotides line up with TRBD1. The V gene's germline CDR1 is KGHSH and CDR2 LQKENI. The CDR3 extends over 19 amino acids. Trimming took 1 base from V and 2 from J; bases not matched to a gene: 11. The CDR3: CASSPLSAGGSPGANVLTF. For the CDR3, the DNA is TGTGCCAGCTCACCACTTTCGGCAGGGGGAAGCCCTGGGGCCAACGTCCTGACTTTC.

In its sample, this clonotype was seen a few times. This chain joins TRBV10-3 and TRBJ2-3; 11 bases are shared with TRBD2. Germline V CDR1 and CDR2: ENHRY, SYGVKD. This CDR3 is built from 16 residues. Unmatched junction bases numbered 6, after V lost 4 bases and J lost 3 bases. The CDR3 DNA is TGTGCCATCAGTGTAGCCGGGACTAGCGGAACAGATACGCAGTATTTT. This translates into CAISVAGTSGTDTQYF.

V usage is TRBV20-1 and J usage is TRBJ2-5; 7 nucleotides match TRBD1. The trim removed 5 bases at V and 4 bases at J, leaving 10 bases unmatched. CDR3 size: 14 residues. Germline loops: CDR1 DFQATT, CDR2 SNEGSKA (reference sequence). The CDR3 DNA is TGCAGTGCTCAACGCGGACAGGCGGTAGAGACCCAGTACTTC. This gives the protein CSAQRGQAVETQYF.

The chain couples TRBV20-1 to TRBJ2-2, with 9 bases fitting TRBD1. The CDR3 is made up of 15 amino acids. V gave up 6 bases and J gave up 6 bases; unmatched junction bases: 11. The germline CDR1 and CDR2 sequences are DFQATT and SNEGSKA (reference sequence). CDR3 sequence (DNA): TGCAGTGCGGCGGCCGGACAGGGGATTTCCGGGGAGCTGTTTTTT. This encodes CSAAAGQGISGELFF.

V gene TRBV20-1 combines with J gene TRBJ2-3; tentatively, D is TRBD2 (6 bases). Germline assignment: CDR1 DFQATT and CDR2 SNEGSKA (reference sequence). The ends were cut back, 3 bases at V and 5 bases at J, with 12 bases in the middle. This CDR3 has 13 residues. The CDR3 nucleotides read TGCAGTGCTAGGGGGGAGGCAGGAGATACGCAGTATTTT. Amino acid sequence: CSARGEAGDTQYF.

The CDR3 loop is CARTGADTQYF. Here the CDR3 DNA reads TGTGCCAGAACCGGTGCAGATACGCAGTATTTT. The V and J genes are TRBV12-3 or TRBV12-4 and TRBJ2-3; no clear D. This CDR3 spans 11 amino acids. Trimming left V 9 bases short and J 4 bases short, with 8 bases between.

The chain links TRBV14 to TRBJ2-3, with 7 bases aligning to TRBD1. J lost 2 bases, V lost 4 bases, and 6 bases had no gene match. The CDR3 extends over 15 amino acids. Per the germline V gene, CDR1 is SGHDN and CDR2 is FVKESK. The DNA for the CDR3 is TGTGCCAGCAGCCTTCGGGACAGTCCCACAGATACGCAGTATTTT. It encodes CASSLRDSPTDTQYF.

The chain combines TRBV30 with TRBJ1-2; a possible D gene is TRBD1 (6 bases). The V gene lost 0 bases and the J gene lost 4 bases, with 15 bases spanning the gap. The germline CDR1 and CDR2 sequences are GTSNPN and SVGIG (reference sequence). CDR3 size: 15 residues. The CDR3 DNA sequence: TGTGCCTGGAGTGTAATTGCGGGGGCCAGCTATGGCTACACCTTC. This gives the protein CAWSVIAGASYGYTF.

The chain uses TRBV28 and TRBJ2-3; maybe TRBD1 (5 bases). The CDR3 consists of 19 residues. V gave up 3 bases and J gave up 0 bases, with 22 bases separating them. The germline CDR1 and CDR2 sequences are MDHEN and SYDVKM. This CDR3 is CASSFPSRRQTSSTDTQYF. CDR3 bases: TGTGCCAGCAGTTTCCCTTCCCGTCGACAGACATCTAGCACAGATACGCAGTATTTT.

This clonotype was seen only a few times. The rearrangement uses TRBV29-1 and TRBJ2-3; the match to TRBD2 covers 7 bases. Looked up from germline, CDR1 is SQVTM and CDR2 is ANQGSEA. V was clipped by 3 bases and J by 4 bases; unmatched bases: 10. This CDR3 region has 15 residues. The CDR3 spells CSVDNSAGVADTQYF. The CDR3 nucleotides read TGCAGCGTTGATAATTCGGCGGGAGTAGCAGATACGCAGTATTTT.

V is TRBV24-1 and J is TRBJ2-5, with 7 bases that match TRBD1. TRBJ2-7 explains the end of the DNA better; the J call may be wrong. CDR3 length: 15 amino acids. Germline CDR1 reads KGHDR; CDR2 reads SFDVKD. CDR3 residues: CATSDFTGDCSEQYF. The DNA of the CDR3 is TGTGCCACCAGTGATTTTACAGGGGATTGTTCCGAGCAGTACTTC.

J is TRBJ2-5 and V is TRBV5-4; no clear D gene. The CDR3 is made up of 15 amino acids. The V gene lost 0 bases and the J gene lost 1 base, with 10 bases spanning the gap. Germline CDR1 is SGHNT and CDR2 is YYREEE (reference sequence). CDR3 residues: CASSLARFRQETQYF. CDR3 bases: TGTGCCAGCAGCTTGGCCAGGTTTCGCCAAGAGACCCAGTACTTC. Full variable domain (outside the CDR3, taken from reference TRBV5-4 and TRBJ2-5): ETGVTQSPTHLIKTRGQQVTLRCSSQSGHNTVSWYQQALGQGPQFIFQYYREEENGRGNFPPRFSGLQFPNYSSELNVNALELDDSALYLCASSLARFRQETQYFGPGTRLLVL.

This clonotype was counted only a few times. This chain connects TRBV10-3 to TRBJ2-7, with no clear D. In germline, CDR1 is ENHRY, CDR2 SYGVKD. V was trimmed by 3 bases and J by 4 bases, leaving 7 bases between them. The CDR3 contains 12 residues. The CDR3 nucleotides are TGTGCCATCAGTGATTTGGGGTACGAGCAGTACTTC. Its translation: CAISDLGYEQYF.

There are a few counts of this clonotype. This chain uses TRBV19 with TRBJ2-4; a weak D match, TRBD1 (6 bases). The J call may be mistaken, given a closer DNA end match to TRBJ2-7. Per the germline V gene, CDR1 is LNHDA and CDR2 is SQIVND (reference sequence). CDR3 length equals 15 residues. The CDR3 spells CASSDRKLLSREQYF. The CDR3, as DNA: TGTGCCAGTTCTGACAGGAAGCTATTATCCCGCGAGCAGTACTTC.

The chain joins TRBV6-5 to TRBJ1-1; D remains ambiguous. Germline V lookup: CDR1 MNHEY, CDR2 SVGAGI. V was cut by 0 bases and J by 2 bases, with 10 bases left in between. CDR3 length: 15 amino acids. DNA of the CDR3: TGTGCCAGCAGTTACTCGTTCGAGGGTAACACTGAAGCTTTCTTT. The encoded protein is CASSYSFEGNTEAFF.

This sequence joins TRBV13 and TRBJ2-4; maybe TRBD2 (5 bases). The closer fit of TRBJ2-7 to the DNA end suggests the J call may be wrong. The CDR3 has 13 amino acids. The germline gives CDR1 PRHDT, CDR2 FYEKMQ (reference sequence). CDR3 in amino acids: CASSSLLVYEQYF. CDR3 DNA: TGTGCCAGCAGCTCATTACTAGTCTACGAGCAGTACTTC.

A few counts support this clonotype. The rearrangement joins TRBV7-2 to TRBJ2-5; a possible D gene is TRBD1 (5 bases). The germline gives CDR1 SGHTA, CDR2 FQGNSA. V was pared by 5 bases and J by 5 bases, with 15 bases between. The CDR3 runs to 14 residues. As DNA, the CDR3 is TGTGCCAGCAGCCCTGCCCGGACAACGGAGACCCAGTACTTC. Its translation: CASSPARTTETQYF.

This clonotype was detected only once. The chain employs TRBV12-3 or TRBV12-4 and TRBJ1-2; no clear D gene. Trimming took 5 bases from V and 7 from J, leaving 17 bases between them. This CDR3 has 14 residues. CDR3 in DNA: TGTGCCAGCAGTATACAGACATGGGGTAGTGGCTACACCTTC. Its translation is CASSIQTWGSGYTF.